This T cell receptor beta chain emerged from a study of T cells after yellow fever vaccination. Study-wide results and limits: Researchers noted that a small share of clonotypes showed up in both CD4 and CD8 compartments. Weaker in magnitude, the secondary response showed a faster peak on day 5 versus 15. Most primary-vaccination clones recurred post-booster (roughly 96% CD4, 88% CD8).

Per germline, CDR1 MNHEY and CDR2 SMNVEV (reference sequence). V gave up 6 bases and J gave up 0 bases, with 10 bases separating them. This CDR3 spans 14 amino acids. This clonotype was seen repeatedly, ten times or more. What it recognizes is unknown. 5'RACE template switching added a universal primer site and UMIs to TCR cDNA. TCRdb reanalysed the 5' RACE reads using MiXCR and keeps one entry per CDR3 protein. The profile shows hundreds of thousands of distinct CDR3 sequences, about 13% of them singletons. The sample in question was PBMCs, obtained on the day of the yellow fever booster vaccination. This TCR derives from a man aged 30 to 45 who received the YFV17D yellow fever vaccine. This chain connects TRBV27 to TRBJ2-3; D not certain. The CDR3 reads CASRPPGSTDTQYF. Here the CDR3 DNA reads TGTGCCAGCAGGCCTCCGGGCAGCACAGATACGCAGTATTTT.